The 15 T cell receptor beta chains given below trace back to one sample, sequenced in a study of T cell repertoires in cytomegalovirus infection. TCRdb re-called the reads through MiXCR, storing one row per CDR3 protein. Of approximately 750,000 distinct CDR3 sequences in the sample, approximately 34% are singletons; the top ten hold 2.5% to 3%. Sequenced sample: PBMCs. These receptors were obtained from a human donor in good health (CMV status not recorded). Some clones in this sample may be carry-over from other donors' samples.

The V gene is TRBV24-1, the J gene TRBJ2-1; possibly TRBD1 for D (5 bases). This CDR3 contains 17 residues. Between the trimmed V and J ends, which lost 4 bases and 2 bases, there was a span of 17 bases. Germline loops: CDR1 KGHDR, CDR2 SFDVKD. The CDR3 bases are TGTGCCACCAGTGACGCGGCCTTATTAGGGGCCTACAATGAGCAGTTCTTC. Translated: CATSDAALLGAYNEQFF.

This clonotype was counted once. The chain uses TRBV28 and TRBJ2-1; D may be TRBD1 or TRBD2 (5 bases each). V lost 2 bases, J lost 4 bases, and 33 bases lay in between. The CDR3 extends over 22 amino acids. Germline values: CDR1 MDHEN, CDR2 SYDVKM. The CDR3 loop is CASSLNRIGAVPPTSLYNEQFF. CDR3 nucleotides: TGTGCCAGCAGTTTAAATCGAATCGGGGCAGTTCCCCCCACGTCCCTTTACAATGAGCAGTTCTTC. The whole variable domain, filled in from reference TRBV28 and TRBJ2-1, reads DVKVTQSSRYLVKRTGEKVFLECVQDMDHENMFWYRQDPGLGLRLIYFSYDVKMKEKGDIPEGYSVSREKKERFSLILESASTNQTSMYLCASSLNRIGAVPPTSLYNEQFFGPGTRLTVL.

This sequence joins TRBV20-1 and TRBJ2-7; D ambiguous. This CDR3 contains 14 residues. Germline-derived CDR1 and CDR2 are DFQATT and SNEGSKA (reference sequence). Trimming cost V 2 bases and J 2 bases, with 13 bases left between them. The DNA of the CDR3 is TGCAGTGCTAGACCCGTCTTCGGTCCCTACGAGCAGTACTTC. The encoded protein is CSARPVFGPYEQYF.

The CDR3 loop is CASSYWVRAFF. CDR3 DNA sequence: TGTGCCAGCAGTTATTGGGTTCGAGCTTTCTTT. This rearrangement joins TRBV12-3 or TRBV12-4 to TRBJ1-1; no definite D call. The V and J ends lost 4 bases and 10 bases respectively, with 10 bases between them. This CDR3 comprises 11 residues.

The gene calls are TRBV2 and TRBJ1-1; no reliable D call. Germline CDR1 and CDR2: SNHLY and FYNNEI. This CDR3 has 11 residues. V lost 7 bases and J lost 4, with 7 bases in between. The CDR3: CASMWGTEAFF. DNA of the CDR3: TGTGCCAGCATGTGGGGCACTGAAGCTTTCTTT.

As regards this clonotype: This likely comes from a read error, as the CDR3 has no conserved phenylalanine or tryptophan at its end. The CDR3 here is CASSLPGQGAHEQYL. As DNA, the CDR3 is TGTGCCAGCAGTTTGCCGGGACAGGGGGCCCACGAGCAGTACTTA. The chain employs TRBV28 and TRBJ2-7; 12 positions match TRBD1. The CDR3 is 15 amino acids. Germline lookup yields CDR1 MDHEN and CDR2 SYDVKM. Trimming at V came to 3 bases and at J to 5 bases, leaving 5 bases not matched to a gene.

This clonotype was observed a few times. V gene TRBV7-3 combines with J gene TRBJ1-2; no definite D call. Germline V CDR1 and CDR2: SGHTA, FQGTGA. This CDR3 is 13 amino acids long. V was shortened by 5 bases and J by 4 bases, with 11 bases between the two germline ends. The CDR3 DNA sequence: TGTGCCAGCAGCCATGACTGGGGCTATGGCTACACCTTC. Translated: CASSHDWGYGYTF.

Turning to this clonotype: With a much larger clone just one base away, this may be a read error. The CDR3 DNA reads as TGTGCCAGCAGTTTCGGGAACCCCACTGAAGCTCTCTTT. Amino acid sequence: CASSFGNPTEALF. The chain is built from TRBV27 and TRBJ1-1; D unclear. The CDR3 length is 13 residues. Germline V gene data show CDR1 as MNHEY and CDR2 as SMNVEV (reference sequence).

This clonotype was seen more than once but under ten times. This chain uses TRBV11-2 with TRBJ2-2, with D possibly TRBD2 on 7 matching bases. V lost 3 bases and J lost 7, with 9 bases in between. CDR1 is SGHAT and CDR2 is FQNNGV in the germline V gene. This CDR3 is built from 13 residues. The DNA of the CDR3 is TGTGCCAGCAGCTTCGGGGGGCACGGGGAGCTGTTTTTT. It yields the protein CASSFGGHGELFF.

This clonotype was observed at least ten times. The rearrangement uses TRBV7-6 and TRBJ2-2; 7 bases are a match to TRBD2. CDR1 and CDR2 (germline): SGHVS, FNYEAQ. The CDR3 consists of 15 residues. With V trimmed by 2 bases and J by 4 bases, 4 bases remained unmatched. CDR3 DNA sequence: TGTGCCAGCAGCTTATCCTCGGGAGGCACCGGGGAGCTGTTTTTT. Its translation: CASSLSSGGTGELFF.

There are many counts of this clonotype. One junction end does not reproduce the germline sequence, and a read error may be involved. The chain combines TRBV7-6 with TRBJ1-4, with D maybe TRBD1 (5 bases). The CDR3 sequence is 13 residues long. CDR1 and CDR2 from the germline V gene are SGHVS and FNYEAQ. CDR3 region: CASSLNRNEKLFF. CDR3 nucleotides: TGTGCTAGCAGCTTAAACAGGAATGAAAAACTGTTTTTT.

This clonotype was counted at least ten times. The chain recombines TRBV7-2 with TRBJ2-4; D ambiguous. CDR1 and CDR2 (germline): SGHTA, FQGNSA. V was shortened by 6 bases and J by 1 base, with 13 bases between the two germline ends. The CDR3 is 15 residues long. CDR3 DNA sequence: TGTGCCAGCAGAGCTGGGAATCCGGCCAAAAACATTCAGTACTTC. Residues: CASRAGNPAKNIQYF. The full variable domain, in which reference TRBV7-2 and TRBJ2-4 provide the parts outside the CDR3, is GAGVSQSPSNKVTEKGKDVELRCDPISGHTALYWYRQSLGQGLEFLIYFQGNSAPDKSGLPSDRFSAERTGGSVSTLTIQRTQQEDSAVYLCASRAGNPAKNIQYFGAGTRLSVL.

This clonotype was observed a few times. The genes are TRBV6-1 and TRBJ2-4; TRBD2 is a possible D gene (6 bases). Trimming cost V 6 bases and J 8 bases, with 11 bases left between them. Germline CDR1 is MNHNS and CDR2 is SASEGT. The CDR3 extends over 12 amino acids. CDR3: CASRGGLDIQYF. The CDR3 DNA is TGTGCCAGCAGGGGGGGACTTGACATTCAGTACTTC.

V usage is TRBV12-3 or TRBV12-4 and J usage is TRBJ2-2; D is possibly TRBD1 (6 bases). V was trimmed by 6 bases and J by 4 bases, leaving 15 bases between them. This CDR3 region has 15 residues. The CDR3, as DNA: TGTGCCAGCAGCAGTAGGGGGTGGGGCACCGGGGAGCTGTTTTTT. Residues: CASSSRGWGTGELFF.

The chain links TRBV6-1 to TRBJ1-5, with D maybe TRBD1 (5 bases). V was trimmed by 6 bases and J by 0 bases, leaving 12 bases between them. Germline-derived CDR1 and CDR2 are MNHNS and SASEGT. The CDR3 has 15 residues. CDR3 protein: CASRTSGYSNQPQHF. The CDR3, as DNA: TGTGCCAGCAGGACATCAGGGTATAGCAATCAGCCCCAGCATTTT.